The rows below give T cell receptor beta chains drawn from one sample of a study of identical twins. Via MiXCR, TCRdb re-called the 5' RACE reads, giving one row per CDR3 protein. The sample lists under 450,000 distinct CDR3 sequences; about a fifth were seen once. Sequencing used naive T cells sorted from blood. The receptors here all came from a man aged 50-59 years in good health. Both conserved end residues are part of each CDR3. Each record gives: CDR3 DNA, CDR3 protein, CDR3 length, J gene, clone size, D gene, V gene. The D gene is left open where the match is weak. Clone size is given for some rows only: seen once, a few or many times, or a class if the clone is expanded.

TGCAGTGCTAGTAGCCTAGCGATAACCTACGAGCAGTACTTC	CSASSLAITYEQYF	14	TRBJ2-7	many	-	TRBV20-1
TGCAGCGTTCCCCCTAGCGGCCTGTACCAAGAGACCCAGTACTTC	CSVPPSGLYQETQYF	15	TRBJ2-5	-	TRBD2	TRBV29-1
TGCGCCAGCAGCTTGGCCGGGGGTGGTTCACCCCTCCACTTT	CASSLAGGGSPLHF	14	TRBJ1-6	many	-	TRBV5-1
TGTGCCAGCAGTGAGTCCGAGGACAGTCCCAATCAGCCCCAGCATTTT	CASSESEDSPNQPQHF	16	TRBJ1-5	-	-	TRBV2
TGTGCCAGCAGCCGTGGGGGGACCGTATCGTTAGAGACCCAGTACTTC	CASSRGGTVSLETQYF	16	TRBJ2-5	once	-	TRBV7-2
TGCAGTGCCCCAGTAGGGACTAGCGGGGCGGAGGGGCAGTTCTTC	CSAPVGTSGAEGQFF	15	TRBJ2-1	many	TRBD2	TRBV20-1
TGTGCCAGCAGTTACTCCGAGGCCAGCGGGACCCAGTACTTC	CASSYSEASGTQYF	14	TRBJ2-5	-	-	TRBV6-5
TGCAGCGTTGTTTCGGCAGGGATGGTGGGGGATGACACCTACGAGCAGTACTTC	CSVVSAGMVGDDTYEQYF	18	TRBJ2-7	-	-	TRBV29-1
TGCAGCGTTGCTCGTGGGACTGGCTACGAGCAGTACTTC	CSVARGTGYEQYF	13	TRBJ2-7	-	-	TRBV29-1
TGTGCCAGCAGCTCACCGGGACAGGGCACCTACGAGCAGTACTTC	CASSSPGQGTYEQYF	15	TRBJ2-7	many	TRBD1	TRBV12-3/TRBV12-4
TGTGCCTCGGCTTTGGGTTACACTGAAGCTTTCTTT	CASALGYTEAFF	12	TRBJ1-1	few	-	TRBV10-3
TGTGCCAGCAGTCCCGGGACTCCCCGCTACGAGCAGTACTTC	CASSPGTPRYEQYF	14	TRBJ2-7	many	-	TRBV12-3/TRBV12-4
TGCGCCAGCAGTGAGCCGGGACTAGCGGGGCACGAGCAGTACTTC	CASSEPGLAGHEQYF	15	TRBJ2-7	few	TRBD2	TRBV10-2
TGCAGCGTTGAAACAGGGGCCGAGCAGTACTTC	CSVETGAEQYF	11	TRBJ2-7	many	TRBD1	TRBV29-1
TGTGCCATCAGTGATGTCAGGGTCAACTACAATGAGCAGTTCTTC	CAISDVRVNYNEQFF	15	TRBJ2-1	-	-	TRBV10-3
TGCAGTGCTAGAGGGACTCCGGCTCAGCCCCAGCATTTT	CSARGTPAQPQHF	13	TRBJ1-5	-	-	TRBV20-1
TGTGCCAGCAGCTTAAACCGCTACGAGCAGTACTTC	CASSLNRYEQYF	12	TRBJ2-7	-	-	TRBV7-9
TGTGCCAGCAGCTTGGCCACCGGGGAGTACGAGCAGTACTTC	CASSLATGEYEQYF	14	TRBJ2-7	many	-	TRBV5-4
TGTGCCATCGGCGATCCCATGAACGGCGGGGAGCTGTTTTTT	CAIGDPMNGGELFF	14	TRBJ2-2	-	-	TRBV10-3
TGCGCCAGCAGACCCGGACAGGGGGTCTACAATGAGCAGTTCTTC	CASRPGQGVYNEQFF	15	TRBJ2-1	many	TRBD1	TRBV5-1
TGTGCCAGCAGTCCTAGCGGGGGGACCTACGAGCAGTACTTC	CASSPSGGTYEQYF	14	TRBJ2-7	many	TRBD2	TRBV12-3/TRBV12-4
TGCAGTGCTGGGGGGCAGAATGAGCAGTTCTTC	CSAGGQNEQFF	11	TRBJ2-1	many	-	TRBV20-1
TGTGCCAGCAGTTCCCCGGGACAGGGGAAGACTGAAGCTTTCTTT	CASSSPGQGKTEAFF	15	TRBJ1-1	many	TRBD1	TRBV6-5
TGCAGTGCCCAATTCGGGACGGATAATTCACCCCTCCACTTT	CSAQFGTDNSPLHF	14	TRBJ1-6	many	-	TRBV20-1
TGCGCCAGCAGCCAGTCTAGCGGGAGGCAATACAATGAGCAGTTCTTC	CASSQSSGRQYNEQFF	16	TRBJ2-1	few	TRBD2	TRBV4-3
TGTGCCAGCAGTTTCCGGGTAGCGGGAGGTTCAGACAATGAGCAGTTCTTC	CASSFRVAGGSDNEQFF	17	TRBJ2-1	-	TRBD2	TRBV12-3/TRBV12-4
TGTGCCAGCAGTTACGAAACGACAACCGAGCAGTACTTC	CASSYETTTEQYF	13	TRBJ2-7	-	-	TRBV6-2/TRBV6-3
TGTGCCAGCAGCTCGAGACAGCCGTGGGATACGCAGTATTTT	CASSSRQPWDTQYF	14	TRBJ2-3	few	-	TRBV5-6
TGCGCCAGCAGCTTGGCCGCGGGGCGAGGCTCCTACAATGAGCAGTTCTTC	CASSLAAGRGSYNEQFF	17	TRBJ2-1	few	-	TRBV5-1
TGTGCCAGCAGGCGGGACTACAGGTCCCTCCTAGCGGGAGAGGCCTACGAGCAGTACTTC	CASRRDYRSLLAGEAYEQYF	20	TRBJ2-7	many	TRBD2	TRBV27
TGCGCCAGCAGCTTAACAGCGGGGTTCACAGATACGCAGTATTTT	CASSLTAGFTDTQYF	15	TRBJ2-3	many	TRBD2	TRBV5-1
TGTGCCAGCAGCCGACCCGTTACAGGGTACCAAGAGACCCAGTACTTC	CASSRPVTGYQETQYF	16	TRBJ2-5	few	-	TRBV6-1
TGCGCCAGCAGTAAGACGGGACAGTTCTCCTACGAGCAGTACTTC	CASSKTGQFSYEQYF	15	TRBJ2-7	-	TRBD1	TRBV5-1